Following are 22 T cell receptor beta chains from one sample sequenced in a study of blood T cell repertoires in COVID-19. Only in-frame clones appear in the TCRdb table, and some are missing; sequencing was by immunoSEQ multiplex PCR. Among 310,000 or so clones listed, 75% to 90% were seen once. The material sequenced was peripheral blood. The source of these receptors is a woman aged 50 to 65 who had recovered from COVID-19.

CDR3: CASRNLDRNYGYTF. DNA for the CDR3: TGTGCCAGTAGAAACCTGGACAGAAATTATGGCTACACCTTC. The V and J genes are TRBV19 and TRBJ1-2; TRBD1 might be the D (6 bases). The germline V gene has CDR1 LNHDA and CDR2 SQIVND (reference sequence). V dropped 6 bases and J dropped 5 bases, with 16 bases sitting between them. The CDR3 sequence is 14 residues long.

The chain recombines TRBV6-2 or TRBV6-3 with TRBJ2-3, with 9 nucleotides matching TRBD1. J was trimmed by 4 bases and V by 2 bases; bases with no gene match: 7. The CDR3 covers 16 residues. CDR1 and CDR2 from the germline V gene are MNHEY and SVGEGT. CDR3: CASSYQTGGVSDTQYF. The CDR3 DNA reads TGTGCCAGCAGTTACCAGACAGGGGGTGTCTCAGATACGCAGTATTTT.

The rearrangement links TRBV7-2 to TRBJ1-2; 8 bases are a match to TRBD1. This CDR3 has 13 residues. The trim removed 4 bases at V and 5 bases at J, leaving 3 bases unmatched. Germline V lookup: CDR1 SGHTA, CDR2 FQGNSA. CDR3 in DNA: TGTGCCAGCAGCTCCGACAGGGGATATGGCTACACCTTC. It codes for CASSSDRGYGYTF. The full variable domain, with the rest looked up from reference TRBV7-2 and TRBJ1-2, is GAGVSQSPSNKVTEKGKDVELRCDPISGHTALYWYRQSLGQGLEFLIYFQGNSAPDKSGLPSDRFSAERTGGSVSTLTIQRTQQEDSAVYLCASSSDRGYGYTFGSGTRLTVV.

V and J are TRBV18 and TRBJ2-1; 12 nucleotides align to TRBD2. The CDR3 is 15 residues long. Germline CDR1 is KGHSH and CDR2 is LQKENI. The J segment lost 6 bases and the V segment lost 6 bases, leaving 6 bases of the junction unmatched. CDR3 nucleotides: TGTGCCAGCTCCCCCACTAGCGGGGGGTTCAATGAGCAGTTCTTC. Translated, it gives CASSPTSGGFNEQFF.

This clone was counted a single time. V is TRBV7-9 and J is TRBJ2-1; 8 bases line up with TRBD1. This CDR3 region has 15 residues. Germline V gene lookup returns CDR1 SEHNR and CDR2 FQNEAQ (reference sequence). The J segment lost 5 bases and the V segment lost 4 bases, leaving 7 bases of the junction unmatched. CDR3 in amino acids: CASSYGTGPHNEQFF. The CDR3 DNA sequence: TGTGCCAGCAGCTATGGGACAGGCCCTCACAATGAGCAGTTCTTC. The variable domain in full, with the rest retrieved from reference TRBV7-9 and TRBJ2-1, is DTGVSQNPRHKITKRGQNVTFRCDPISEHNRLYWYRQTLGQGPEFLTYFQNEAQLEKSRLLSDRFSAERPKGSFSTLEIQRTEQGDSAMYLCASSYGTGPHNEQFFGPGTRLTVL.

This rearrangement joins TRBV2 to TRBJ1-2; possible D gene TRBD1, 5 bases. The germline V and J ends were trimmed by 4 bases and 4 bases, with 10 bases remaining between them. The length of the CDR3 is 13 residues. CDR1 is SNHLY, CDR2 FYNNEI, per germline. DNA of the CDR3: TGTGCCAGCAGTGCCGGAGGGACCTATGGCTACACCTTC. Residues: CASSAGGTYGYTF.

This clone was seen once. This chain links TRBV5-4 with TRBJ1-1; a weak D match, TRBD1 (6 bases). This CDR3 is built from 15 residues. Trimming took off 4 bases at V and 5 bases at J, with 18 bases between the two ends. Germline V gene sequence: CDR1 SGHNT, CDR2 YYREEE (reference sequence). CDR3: CASSPRGGGGTEAFF. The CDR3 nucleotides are TGTGCCAGCAGCCCCAGGGGCGGCGGCGGGACTGAAGCTTTCTTT.

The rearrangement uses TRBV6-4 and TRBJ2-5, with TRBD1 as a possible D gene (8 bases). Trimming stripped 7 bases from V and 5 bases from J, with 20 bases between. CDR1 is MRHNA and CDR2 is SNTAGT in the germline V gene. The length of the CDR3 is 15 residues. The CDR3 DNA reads TGTGCCAGCAAACAGGGGGGGCCCGTGGGTGAGACCCAGTACTTC. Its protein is CASKQGGPVGETQYF.

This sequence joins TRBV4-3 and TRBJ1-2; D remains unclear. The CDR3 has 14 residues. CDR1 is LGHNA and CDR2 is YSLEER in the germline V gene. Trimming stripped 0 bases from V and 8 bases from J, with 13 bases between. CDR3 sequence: CASSQDLGGSGYTF. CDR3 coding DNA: TGCGCCAGCAGCCAAGATTTGGGAGGGAGCGGCTACACCTTC.

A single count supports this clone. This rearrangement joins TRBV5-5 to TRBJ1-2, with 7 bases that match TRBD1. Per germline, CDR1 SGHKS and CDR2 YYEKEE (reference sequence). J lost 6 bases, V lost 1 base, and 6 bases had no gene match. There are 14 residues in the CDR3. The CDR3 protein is CASSLYGTADGYTF. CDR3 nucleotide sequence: TGTGCCAGCAGCTTGTACGGGACAGCGGATGGCTACACCTTC.

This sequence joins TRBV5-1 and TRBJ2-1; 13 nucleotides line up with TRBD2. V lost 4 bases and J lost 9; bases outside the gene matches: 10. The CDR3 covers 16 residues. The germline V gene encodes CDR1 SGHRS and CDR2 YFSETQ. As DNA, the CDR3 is TGCGCCAGCAGCCCGCTGGGACTAGCGGGGTCGGGTGAGCAGTTCTTC. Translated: CASSPLGLAGSGEQFF.

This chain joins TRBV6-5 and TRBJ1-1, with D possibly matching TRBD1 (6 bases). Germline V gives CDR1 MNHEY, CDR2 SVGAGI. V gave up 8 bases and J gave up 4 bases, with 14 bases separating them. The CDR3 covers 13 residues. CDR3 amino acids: CASGQGSGTEAFF. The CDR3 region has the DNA TGTGCCAGCGGCCAGGGGAGCGGCACTGAAGCTTTCTTT.

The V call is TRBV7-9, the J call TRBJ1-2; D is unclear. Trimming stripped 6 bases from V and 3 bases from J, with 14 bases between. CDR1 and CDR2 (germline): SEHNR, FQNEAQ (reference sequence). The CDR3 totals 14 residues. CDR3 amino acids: CASSFSEGDYGYTF. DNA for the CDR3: TGTGCCAGCAGTTTCAGCGAGGGAGACTATGGCTACACCTTC.

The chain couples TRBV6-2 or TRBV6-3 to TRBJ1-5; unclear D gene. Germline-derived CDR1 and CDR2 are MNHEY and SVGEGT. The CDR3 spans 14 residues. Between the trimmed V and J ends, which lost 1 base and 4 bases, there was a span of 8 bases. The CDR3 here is CASSYFTGNQPQHF. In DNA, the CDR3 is TGTGCCAGCAGTTACTTTACGGGTAATCAGCCCCAGCATTTT.

The CDR3 reads CASSPVSERRQFF. The CDR3 DNA sequence: TGTGCCAGCAGCCCCGTCTCTGAGCGGAGGCAGTTCTTC. The V call is TRBV7-9, the J call TRBJ2-1; a possible D gene is TRBD2 (5 bases). This CDR3 is built from 13 residues. Trimming cost V 5 bases and J 12 bases, with 17 bases left between them. Germline V gene sequence: CDR1 SEHNR, CDR2 FQNEAQ (reference sequence).

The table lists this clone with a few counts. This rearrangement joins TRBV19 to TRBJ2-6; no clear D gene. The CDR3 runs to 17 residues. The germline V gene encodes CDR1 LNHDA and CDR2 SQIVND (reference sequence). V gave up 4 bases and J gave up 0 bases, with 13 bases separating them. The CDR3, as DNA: TGTGCCAGTAGTACAAAAAAACTTAGCTCTGGGGCCAACGTCCTGACTTTC. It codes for CASSTKKLSSGANVLTF.

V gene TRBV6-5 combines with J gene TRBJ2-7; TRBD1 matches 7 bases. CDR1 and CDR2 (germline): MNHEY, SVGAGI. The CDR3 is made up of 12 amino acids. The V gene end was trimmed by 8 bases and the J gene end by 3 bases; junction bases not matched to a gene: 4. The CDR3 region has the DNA TGTGCCAGCCAGGGGGATTTCTACGAGCAGTACTTC. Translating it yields CASQGDFYEQYF.

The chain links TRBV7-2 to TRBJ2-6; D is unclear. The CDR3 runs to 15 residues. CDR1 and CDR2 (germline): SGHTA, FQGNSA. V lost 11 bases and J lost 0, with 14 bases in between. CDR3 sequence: CAVRSGHSGANVLTF. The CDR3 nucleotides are TGTGCCGTTAGATCAGGCCACTCTGGGGCCAACGTCCTGACTTTC.

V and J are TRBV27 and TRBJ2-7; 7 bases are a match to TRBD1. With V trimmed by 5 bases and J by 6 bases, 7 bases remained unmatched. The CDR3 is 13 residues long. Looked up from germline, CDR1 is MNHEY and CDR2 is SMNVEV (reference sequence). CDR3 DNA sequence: TGTGCCAGCAGTCTCCTGGGACAGTTCGAGCAGTACTTC. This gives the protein CASSLLGQFEQYF.

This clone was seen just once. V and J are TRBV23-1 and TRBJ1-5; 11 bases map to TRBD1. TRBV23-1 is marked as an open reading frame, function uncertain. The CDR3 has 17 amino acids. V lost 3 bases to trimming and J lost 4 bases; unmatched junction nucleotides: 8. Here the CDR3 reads CASSHSGQGEGNQPQHF. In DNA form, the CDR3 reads TGCGCCAGCAGTCACTCGGGACAGGGGGAAGGTAATCAGCCCCAGCATTTT.

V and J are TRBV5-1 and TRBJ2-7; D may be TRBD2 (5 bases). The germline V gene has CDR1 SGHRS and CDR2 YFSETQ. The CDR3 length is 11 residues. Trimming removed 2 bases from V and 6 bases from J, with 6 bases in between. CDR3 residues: CASSFEGEQYF. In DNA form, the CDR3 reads TGCGCCAGCAGCTTCGAGGGCGAGCAGTACTTC.

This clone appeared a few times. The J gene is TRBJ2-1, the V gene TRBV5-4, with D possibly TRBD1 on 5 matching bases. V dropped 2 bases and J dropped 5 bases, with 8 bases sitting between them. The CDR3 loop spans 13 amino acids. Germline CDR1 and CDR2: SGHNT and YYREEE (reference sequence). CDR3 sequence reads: CASSFTRDNEQFF. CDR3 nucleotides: TGTGCCAGCAGCTTTACCAGGGACAATGAGCAGTTCTTC.